The next 28 T cell receptor beta chains were all read from a single sample in a study of technical replicates of blood from a few donors. Some clones are missing from TCRdb's copy, which holds only in-frame ones; the method was immunoSEQ multiplex PCR. The sample yields tens of thousands of clones, about 90% seen once. The sample was T cells isolated from PBMCs. The receptors were gathered from a human donor in good health.

V and J are TRBV6-4 and TRBJ1-4; D is unclear. V lost 0 bases and J lost 6, with 11 bases in between. CDR3 size: 15 residues. Germline CDR1 reads MRHNA; CDR2 reads SNTAGT. The CDR3, as DNA: TGTGCCAGCAGTGACTCGAACGGGTTGGATGAAAAACTGTTTTTT. Translating it yields CASSDSNGLDEKLFF.

The V call is TRBV5-1, the J call TRBJ2-3; unclear D gene. This CDR3 contains 16 residues. V was pared by 0 bases and J by 4 bases, with 15 bases between. The germline V gene encodes CDR1 SGHRS and CDR2 YFSETQ. The CDR3 is CASSLGQSTMADTQYF. DNA of the CDR3: TGCGCCAGCAGCTTGGGGCAAAGTACTATGGCAGATACGCAGTATTTT.

The sample holds one count of this clone. The chain uses TRBV12-1 and TRBJ2-7; the DNA was not used to check the table's D call, TRBD1. TRBV12-1 is a documented pseudogene. This CDR3 has 13 amino acids. The CDR3 here is CASSFYRGYEQYF. The CDR3, as DNA: TGTGCCAGCAGCTTTTACAGGGGCTACGAGCAGTACTTC.

The chain joins TRBV7-6 to TRBJ2-1; 11 nucleotides line up with TRBD2. The CDR3 contains 19 residues. J lost 4 bases, V lost 3 bases, and 14 bases had no gene match. CDR1 is SGHVS, CDR2 FNYEAQ, per germline. The CDR3, as DNA: TGTGCCAGCAGCTTCCAACCACCCACTAGCGGGGGTAATTACAATGAGCAGTTCTTC. It encodes CASSFQPPTSGGNYNEQFF.

The CDR3, as DNA: TGTGCCAGCAGCAGGCGACTAGCGGAGAGCTCCTACAATGAGCAGTTCTTC. It yields the protein CASSRRLAESSYNEQFF. V usage is TRBV9 and J usage is TRBJ2-1, with TRBD2 matching 9 bases. CDR1 and CDR2 from the germline V gene are SGDLS and YYNGEE. The trim removed 4 bases at V and 0 bases at J, leaving 8 bases unmatched. The CDR3 is 17 residues long.

The chain is built from TRBV18 and TRBJ1-3, with D possibly TRBD1 on 6 matching bases. This CDR3 region has 15 residues. Germline CDR1 KGHSH, CDR2 LQKENI. Deletions cut 0 bases from V and 0 bases from J, with 6 bases between. CDR3 residues: CASSPPGHSGNTIYF. Written as DNA, the CDR3 is TGTGCCAGCTCACCACCGGGACACTCTGGAAACACCATATATTTT.

The rearrangement uses TRBV5-1 and TRBJ2-7, with 10 bases lining up with TRBD1. The CDR3 runs to 14 residues. The trim removed 4 bases at V and 3 bases at J, leaving 4 bases unmatched. In germline, CDR1 is SGHRS, CDR2 YFSETQ. The CDR3 here is CASSPDRGNYEQYF. CDR3 DNA: TGCGCCAGCAGCCCGGACAGGGGGAACTACGAGCAGTACTTC.

The V and J genes are TRBV6-1 and TRBJ2-1, with 7 bases that match TRBD2. The ends lost 5 bases at V and 6 bases at J; junction bases unmatched: 10. This CDR3 has 15 residues. Germline-derived CDR1 and CDR2 are MNHNS and SASEGT. CDR3 protein: CASSWGGANSNEQFF. DNA of the CDR3: TGTGCCAGCAGTTGGGGAGGGGCCAACTCCAATGAGCAGTTCTTC.

V is TRBV5-1 and J is TRBJ1-1; TRBD1 agrees at 9 bases. Trimming at V came to 7 bases and at J to 3 bases, leaving 7 bases not matched to a gene. This CDR3 has 14 residues. The V gene's germline CDR1 is SGHRS and CDR2 YFSETQ. CDR3 in amino acids: CASGQGRADTEAFF. DNA for the CDR3: TGCGCCAGCGGACAGGGGAGAGCGGACACTGAAGCTTTCTTT.

The rearrangement links TRBV7-6 to TRBJ2-1, with 14 bases identical to TRBD2. V shed 2 bases, J shed 8 bases, and the junction held 8 bases outside the gene matches. CDR3 length equals 17 residues. Germline loops: CDR1 SGHVS, CDR2 FNYEAQ. The CDR3 bases are TGTGCCAGCAGCTTACGTCAGACTAGCGGGAGGGACCATGAGCAGTTCTTC. It is translated as CASSLRQTSGRDHEQFF.

V usage is TRBV6-5 and J usage is TRBJ1-1; weak D call: TRBD1 (5 bases). V lost 5 bases and J lost 0, with 7 bases in between. CDR1 is MNHEY, CDR2 SVGAGI, per germline. The CDR3 consists of 13 residues. CDR3 sequence: CASSGHMNTEAFF. CDR3 sequence (DNA): TGTGCCAGCAGTGGACACATGAACACTGAAGCTTTCTTT.

The rearrangement joins TRBV5-6 to TRBJ1-1, with TRBD1 matching over 8 bases. CDR1 is SGHDT and CDR2 is YYEEEE in the germline V gene. V gave up 0 bases and J gave up 9 bases; unmatched junction bases: 1. CDR3 length equals 12 residues. The CDR3 here is CASSLVRGQAFF. The CDR3 region has the DNA TGTGCCAGCAGCTTGGTCAGGGGGCAAGCTTTCTTT.

The CDR3 sequence is CASSLKETGARYEQYF. The CDR3 DNA is TGTGCCAGCAGTTTGAAAGAGACAGGGGCGCGGTACGAGCAGTACTTC. The chain has TRBV28 and TRBJ2-7; 8 positions agree with TRBD1. V shed 3 bases, J shed 4 bases, and the junction held 11 bases outside the gene matches. This CDR3 has 16 amino acids. CDR1 is MDHEN, CDR2 SYDVKM, per germline.

This clone was detected only once. This chain connects TRBV2 to TRBJ1-2; 11 bases agree with TRBD1. CDR3 length: 14 amino acids. The V gene's germline CDR1 is SNHLY and CDR2 FYNNEI. V dropped 3 bases and J dropped 7; count of bases not matched to a gene: 4. The chain's CDR3 is CASSEGQGGPGYTF. In DNA, the CDR3 is TGTGCCAGCAGTGAGGGACAGGGGGGACCTGGCTACACCTTC.

The rearrangement links TRBV28 to TRBJ1-4; TRBD1 is a possible D gene (5 bases). Trimming left V 6 bases short and J 7 bases short, with 15 bases between. CDR1 MDHEN and CDR2 SYDVKM come from the germline V gene. CDR3 length: 14 amino acids. The CDR3 protein is CASRQNGGGEKLFF. The CDR3 DNA is TGTGCCAGCAGGCAAAACGGGGGTGGTGAAAAACTGTTTTTT.

This clone has just one count. This rearrangement joins TRBV6-5 to TRBJ1-6; D remains ambiguous. Germline CDR1 and CDR2: MNHEY and SVGAGI. Trimming took off 0 bases at V and 8 bases at J, with 8 bases between the two ends. CDR3 length: 14 residues. In DNA form, the CDR3 reads TGTGCCAGCAGTTACTCGAGAATGGATTCACCCCTCCACTTT. This gives the protein CASSYSRMDSPLHF.

The V call is TRBV2, the J call TRBJ2-5; 7 nucleotides align to TRBD2. The CDR3 is 13 amino acids. J gave up 3 bases and V 8 bases, and 6 bases lay outside the gene matches. Germline V gives CDR1 SNHLY, CDR2 FYNNEI. The DNA for the CDR3 is TGTGCCAGCGGGGCTAGCGGTAAAGAGACCCAGTACTTC. Protein product: CASGASGKETQYF.

J is TRBJ2-1 and V is TRBV27, with D maybe TRBD2 (5 bases). CDR1 is MNHEY and CDR2 is SMNVEV in the germline V gene (reference sequence). V was clipped by 7 bases and J by 6 bases, with 7 bases between them. This CDR3 comprises 11 residues. The CDR3 bases are TGTGCCAGCATCGAGGGCAATGAGCAGTTCTTC. Its translation: CASIEGNEQFF.

V gene TRBV5-4 combines with J gene TRBJ2-7, with 12 bases fitting TRBD2. The germline CDR1 and CDR2 sequences are SGHNT and YYREEE (reference sequence). With 2 bases clipped from V and 2 bases from J, the junction kept 8 bases outside the gene matches. The CDR3 has 17 amino acids. CDR3 nucleotides: TGTGCCAGCAGCTTATGGACTAGCGGGACGGGCCCCTACGAGCAGTACTTC. It encodes CASSLWTSGTGPYEQYF.

This clone was observed a handful of times. The chain recombines TRBV18 with TRBJ1-1, with a tentative D call TRBD1 (6 bases). Germline CDR1 KGHSH, CDR2 LQKENI. V lost 3 bases, J lost 5 bases, and 13 bases lay in between. The CDR3 covers 14 residues. The CDR3 spells CASSPGQPRTEAFF. CDR3 coding DNA: TGTGCCAGCTCACCGGGACAACCGAGGACTGAAGCTTTCTTT.

This sequence joins TRBV28 and TRBJ1-1, with D hard to call. This CDR3 is built from 14 residues. The ends were cut back, 7 bases at V and 0 bases at J, with 12 bases in the middle. Germline V gives CDR1 MDHEN, CDR2 SYDVKM. Here the CDR3 reads CASTDPGMNTEAFF. In nucleotides, the CDR3 is TGTGCCAGCACCGACCCAGGCATGAACACTGAAGCTTTCTTT.

The V and J genes are TRBV2 and TRBJ1-2; weak D call: TRBD1 (6 bases). Germline V gives CDR1 SNHLY, CDR2 FYNNEI. The germline V and J ends were trimmed by 8 bases and 8 bases, with 21 bases remaining between them. The CDR3 has 14 residues. The CDR3 DNA reads TGTGCCAGCCTTTTTCGGGGGGCGGGTATAGGCTACACCTTC. As protein: CASLFRGAGIGYTF.

V is TRBV2 and J is TRBJ2-1, with 9 bases identical to TRBD2. The CDR3 runs 18 residues. Germline V gene data show CDR1 as SNHLY and CDR2 as FYNNEI. V shed 2 bases, J shed 8 bases, and the junction held 16 bases outside the gene matches. The CDR3 sequence: CASSELARASGIEDEQFF. The CDR3 nucleotides are TGTGCCAGCAGTGAATTGGCGAGGGCTAGCGGGATTGAGGATGAGCAGTTCTTC.

The rearrangement joins TRBV29-1 to TRBJ2-2; the match to TRBD2 covers 11 bases. This CDR3 spans 13 amino acids. Germline trimming cut 7 bases from V and 6 bases from J; bases unmatched to any gene: 4. Per germline, CDR1 SQVTM and CDR2 ANQGSEA. The chain's CDR3 is CSASGLAAGELFF. DNA of the CDR3: TGCAGCGCCTCGGGACTAGCGGCCGGGGAGCTGTTTTTT.

This chain links TRBV9 with TRBJ1-3; D gene uncertain. Germline CDR1 SGDLS, CDR2 YYNGEE. The CDR3 sequence is 15 residues long. V was pared by 7 bases and J by 0 bases, with 14 bases between. The CDR3 is CASGPNRASGNTIYF. The CDR3 region has the DNA TGTGCCAGCGGGCCCAACAGAGCCTCTGGAAACACCATATATTTT.

This rearrangement joins TRBV6-6 to TRBJ1-1; D is perhaps TRBD1 (6 bases). The CDR3 consists of 11 residues. The germline V gene has CDR1 MNHNY and CDR2 SVGAGI (reference sequence). Trimming shortened V by 5 bases and J by 10 bases, and 11 bases separated the two germline ends. CDR3 amino acids: CASSKGEIAFF. In nucleotides, the CDR3 is TGTGCCAGCAGTAAGGGGGAGATAGCTTTCTTT.

In DNA form, the CDR3 reads TGTGCCAGCAGGCAACTAACAACTACAGAGACCCAGTACTTC. Translation: CASRQLTTTETQYF. The chain has TRBV2 and TRBJ2-5, with unresolved D. The CDR3 spans 14 residues. Per the germline V gene, CDR1 is SNHLY and CDR2 is FYNNEI. V lost 6 bases and J lost 4, with 15 bases in between.

A word on this clone: Other DNA sequences in this sample translate to the same CDR3. The chain employs TRBV19 and TRBJ1-2; possible D gene TRBD1, 5 bases. Germline V gene data show CDR1 as LNHDA and CDR2 as SQIVND (reference sequence). V shed 3 bases and J shed 1 base, with 9 bases lying between them. The CDR3 loop spans 14 amino acids. CDR3 region: CASSIGQGNYGYTF. DNA of the CDR3: TGTGCCAGTAGTATCGGCCAGGGTAACTATGGCTACACCTTC.